A selection of T cell receptor beta chains follows, all from one sample in a study of blood T cell repertoires in COVID-19. Clones were read by immunoSEQ multiplex PCR, and TCRdb kept only the in-frame ones, dropping some. The sample carries approximately 150,000 clones, approximately 88% recorded once. Sequencing input: PBMCs or T cells enriched from blood (not recorded which). Receptors originate from a man between 65 and 85 years old who had been exposed to COVID-19. CDR3s include the opening cysteine and the closing phenylalanine or tryptophan. Fields, in order: V gene, J gene, D gene, clone size, CDR3 protein, CDR3 DNA. The D gene is left open where the match is weak. Size values are once, few and many counts, or a class for expanded clones, and some rows have none.

TRBV6-2/TRBV6-3,TRBJ2-6,TRBD2,once,CASSLGTSVPSGANVLTF,TGTGCCAGCAGTCTAGGGACTAGCGTTCCCTCTGGGGCCAACGTCCTGACTTTC
TRBV5-1,TRBJ1-4,.,.,CASSPGGVNEKLFF,TGCGCCAGCAGCCCGGGAGGGGTTAATGAAAAACTGTTTTTT
TRBV2,TRBJ1-1,.,.,CASQDGTEAFF,TGTGCCAGCCAGGATGGGACTGAAGCTTTCTTT
TRBV6-2/TRBV6-3,TRBJ1-1,.,.,CASSYSWGVDTEAFF,TGTGCCAGCAGTTACTCGTGGGGGGTGGACACTGAAGCTTTCTTT
TRBV2,TRBJ2-1,TRBD2,once,CASSVGGGFGFF,TGTGCCAGCAGTGTGGGCGGGGGATTTGGGTTCTTC
TRBV28,TRBJ2-7,TRBD1,.,CASSPGQGWEQYF,TGTGCCAGCAGTCCGGGACAGGGCTGGGAGCAGTACTTC
TRBV28,TRBJ2-7,TRBD1,.,CASSSSGTGTYEQYF,TGTGCCAGCAGTTCCTCCGGGACAGGGACCTACGAGCAGTACTTC
TRBV3-1/TRBV3-2,TRBJ1-5,TRBD1,.,CTQGLRQGSNQPQHF,TGTACGCAGGGGCTTCGACAGGGTAGCAATCAGCCCCAGCATTTT
TRBV6-9,TRBJ1-3,TRBD1,.,CASILPGGTVGNTIYF,TGTGCCAGCATCCTCCCGGGGGGGACAGTTGGAAACACCATATATTTT
TRBV13,TRBJ2-2,TRBD2,.,CASSPGLARELFF,TGTGCCAGCAGCCCAGGACTAGCGAGGGAGCTGTTTTTT
TRBV7-9,TRBJ2-7,.,.,CASRRQGAHEQYF,TGTGCCAGCAGGCGGCAGGGCGCCCACGAGCAGTACTTC
TRBV7-9,TRBJ1-1,TRBD1,.,CASSLSGTANTEAFF,TGTGCCAGCAGCTTGAGTGGGACAGCGAACACTGAAGCTTTCTTT
TRBV19,TRBJ2-7,.,.,CASSSVGRGSNEQYF,TGTGCCAGTAGTAGTGTTGGCAGGGGATCCAACGAGCAGTACTTC
TRBV6-8,TRBJ2-3,TRBD2,.,CASTTGTSERPSDTQYF,TGTGCCAGCACTACCGGGACTAGCGAGCGCCCATCAGATACGCAGTATTTT
TRBV7-2,TRBJ1-1,.,once,CASSLWAQATATEAFF,TGTGCCAGCAGCTTGTGGGCCCAAGCTACGGCCACTGAAGCTTTCTTT
TRBV11-2,TRBJ1-2,.,.,CASSFSGNYGYTF,TGTGCCAGCAGCTTCTCAGGGAACTATGGCTACACCTTC
TRBV19,TRBJ2-1,TRBD2,.,CASSIGSSGSYNEQFF,TGTGCCAGTAGTATTGGTTCTAGCGGTAGCTACAATGAGCAGTTCTTC
TRBV2,TRBJ1-6,.,.,CASSEMLVSNSPLHF,TGTGCCAGCAGTGAGATGCTGGTCAGTAATTCACCCCTCCACTTT
TRBV2,TRBJ2-5,.,.,CASHRGGETQYF,TGTGCCAGCCACAGGGGAGGAGAGACCCAGTACTTC
TRBV11-2,TRBJ2-3,TRBD2,.,CASSSTAGGASTDTQYF,TGTGCCAGCAGCTCCACAGCGGGGGGGGCTAGCACAGATACGCAGTATTTT